This TCR beta chain derives from a study of cytomegalovirus exposure and HLA in healthy donors. PCR employed 60 Vbeta and 13 Jbeta primers. The data were produced by immunoSEQ multiplex PCR, yet TCRdb's version contains in-frame clones alone and is incomplete. The sample includes approximately 100,000 clones, 74% seen only once; the top ten take more than 2%. Germline CDR1 SGHDN, CDR2 FVKESK. The CDR3 sequence is 17 residues long. The V end lost 1 base, the J end lost 2 bases, and 14 bases lay between the germline ends. This TCR came from a human donor in good health. Sequenced: PBMCs. J is TRBJ2-2 and V is TRBV14; D is possibly TRBD1 (6 bases). DNA of the CDR3: TGTGCCAGCAGCCAAGGGACATGGACAGACAACACCGGGGAGCTGTTTTTT. Translation: CASSQGTWTDNTGELFF.